This T cell receptor (beta chain) was profiled in a study of long-term antiretroviral therapy in people with HIV. Version v3.0 of the immunoSEQ assay was performed at survey level. The assay was immunoSEQ multiplex PCR, and TCRdb's table has in-frame clones only and misses some. This sample has about 25,000 clones, with 75% to 85% found just once. Study results and limitations: Increased diversity was seen after ART, yet it remained lower than in transplant donor controls. For ART adherence, viral resistance and therapy changes, no data were available.

Concerning this clone: The antigen is not known.

Trimming cost V 5 bases and J 0 bases; bases outside gene matches: 13. The CDR3 loop spans 19 amino acids. Per germline, CDR1 LNHDA and CDR2 SQIVND (reference sequence). The sequencing used unsorted PBMCs, collected 2.9 years after starting antiretroviral therapy. The source of this sequence is a middle-aged man with HIV. V gene TRBV19 combines with J gene TRBJ1-5; 10 positions match TRBD1. The CDR3 region is CASSPGTGVRLISNQPQHF. CDR3 DNA: TGTGCCAGTAGTCCGGGGACAGGGGTTAGGCTTATTAGCAATCAGCCCCAGCATTTT.